These T cell receptor beta chains were read from a single sample in a study of CD8 T cells in ankylosing spondylitis. MiXCR, run by TCRdb on the 5' RACE reads, gives a single entry per CDR3 protein. The sample includes roughly 700,000 distinct CDR3 sequences, 15% to 20% of them seen just once. The sample consisted of blood, either unsorted or a sorted T cell fraction (not recorded which). The source is a male donor with ankylosing spondylitis. The CDR3 runs from the conserved cysteine through the conserved F or W. The order of the fields is V gene, clone size, D gene, J gene, CDR3 DNA, CDR3 protein. A D gene is named only where the DNA matches it firmly. Some rows mark clone size as missing; the rest say once, few, many or name a class of expanded clone.

TRBV9	many	TRBD1	TRBJ1-5	TGTGCCAGCAGCCCAGGACAGGACTTCAATCAGCCCCAGCATTTT	CASSPGQDFNQPQHF
TRBV20-1	few	TRBD1	TRBJ1-6	TGCAGTGCTAGTGGGGGACAGGGGGGGTCGAATTCACCCCTCCACTTT	CSASGGQGGSNSPLHF
TRBV27	.	.	TRBJ2-7	TGTGCCAGCAGTTTATCGTATCAGGCATCCCTGGTATACGAGCAGTACTTC	CASSLSYQASLVYEQYF
TRBV11-2	.	.	TRBJ1-2	TGTGCCAGCAGCTTAGCGACAGCCTACTATGGCTACACCTTC	CASSLATAYYGYTF
TRBV12-3/TRBV12-4	.	.	TRBJ2-7	TGTGCCAGCAGATCCTCAGGGGAAGAGCAGTACTTC	CASRSSGEEQYF
TRBV7-6	once	.	TRBJ1-1	TGTGCCAGCAGCCCCGATGGGCATAACACTGAAGCTTTCTTT	CASSPDGHNTEAFF
TRBV12-3/TRBV12-4	.	TRBD1	TRBJ2-3	TGTGCCAGCAGACCGGGACAGGGGGCCCCAGATACGCAGTATTTT	CASRPGQGAPDTQYF
TRBV5-1	.	.	TRBJ2-7	TGCGCCAGCAGCTTTGCCACAGGGTCGAGCGAGCAGTACTTC	CASSFATGSSEQYF
TRBV27	.	TRBD1	TRBJ1-4	TGTGCCAGCAGTCCCAGGGGGCAATGGCAAACTAATGAAAAACTGTTTTTT	CASSPRGQWQTNEKLFF
TRBV5-6	many	.	TRBJ2-2	TGTGCCAGCAGCCCGACAGCCTACACCGGGGAGCTGTTTTTT	CASSPTAYTGELFF
TRBV6-2/TRBV6-3	.	.	TRBJ2-1	TGTGCCAGCAGTTACCGCGGGAACTACAATGAGCAGTTCTTC	CASSYRGNYNEQFF
TRBV10-2	.	TRBD1	TRBJ2-7	TGCGCCAGCAACAGCCAGGGGGCGGGTCTTTTGGGCTACGAGCAGTACTTC	CASNSQGAGLLGYEQYF
TRBV10-3	.	TRBD2	TRBJ2-7	TGTGCCATCAGTGAGTGGCAGCGGGGATCCTACGAGCAGTACTTC	CAISEWQRGSYEQYF
TRBV4-1	.	.	TRBJ2-2	TGCGCCAGCAGCCTTTCCACTTTGAACACCGGGGAGCTGTTTTTT	CASSLSTLNTGELFF
TRBV12-3/TRBV12-4	few	TRBD2	TRBJ2-5	TGTGCCAGCAGCCTAGCGGGAGAGGGCCAAGAGACCCAGTACTTC	CASSLAGEGQETQYF
TRBV5-1	few	TRBD2	TRBJ2-5	TGCGCCAGCGGAGGAACTAGCGGGGGATACCAAGAGACCCAGTACTTC	CASGGTSGGYQETQYF
TRBV6-1	few	.	TRBJ2-3	TGTGCCAGCAAACGGGGTAAAACAGGAGGGGTAACTTGGACAGATACGCAGTATTTT	CASKRGKTGGVTWTDTQYF
TRBV27	.	TRBD2	TRBJ2-7	TGTGCCAGCAGTTTATCGTCTAGCGGGATCTACGAGCAGTACTTC	CASSLSSSGIYEQYF
TRBV4-1	many	.	TRBJ1-1	TGCGCCAGCAGCCATCCGGGAACGAACACTGAAGCTTTCTTT	CASSHPGTNTEAFF
TRBV11-2	.	.	TRBJ1-1	TGTGCCAGCAGCTTAGTGGTAGGCCTGAACACTGAAGCTTTCTTT	CASSLVVGLNTEAFF
TRBV25-1	.	TRBD2	TRBJ2-1	TGTGCCAGCAGTGCCTCCGGGACTAGGGTTCTAAATGAGCAGTTCTTC	CASSASGTRVLNEQFF
TRBV12-3/TRBV12-4	.	TRBD1	TRBJ1-1	TGTGCCAGCACGCCCTGGTACAGGGGGCAGGTTGAAGCTTTCTTT	CASTPWYRGQVEAFF
TRBV6-1	few	.	TRBJ2-7	TGTGCCAGCAGGACTAGATGGGCGGTCTACAGCTCCTACGAGCAGTACTTC	CASRTRWAVYSSYEQYF
TRBV15	.	.	TRBJ1-1	TGTGCCACAGGGACGGGGGACACTGAAGCTTTCTTT	CATGTGDTEAFF
TRBV5-1	.	.	TRBJ1-1	TGCGCCAGCAGCTCCCCGGACACGAACACTGAAGCTTTCTTT	CASSSPDTNTEAFF
TRBV20-1	few	.	TRBJ1-2	TGCAGTGCTAGAGAGACCGCTAAAGCTAACTATGGCTACACCTTC	CSARETAKANYGYTF
TRBV7-2	.	.	TRBJ1-5	TGTGCCAGCAGCCTTTATCAGCCCCAGCATTTT	CASSLYQPQHF
TRBV12-3/TRBV12-4	few	TRBD2	TRBJ2-7	TGTGCCAGCAGTTTCGGGCTAGCGGGAGAAGGGGAGCAGTACTTC	CASSFGLAGEGEQYF
TRBV12-3/TRBV12-4	.	TRBD1	TRBJ1-6	TGTGCCAGCAGTCTTACCGGGACAGGGTTTTCACCCCTCCACTTT	CASSLTGTGFSPLHF
TRBV10-3	few	.	TRBJ1-1	TGTGCCATCAGTGTATTAGGGAAGGACACTGAAGCTTTCTTT	CAISVLGKDTEAFF
TRBV7-8	.	TRBD1	TRBJ2-5	TGTGCCAGCAGCTTAGAAACGAAGACAGGGGGAAAAGAGACCCAGTACTTC	CASSLETKTGGKETQYF
TRBV11-2	many	TRBD2	TRBJ2-1	TGTGCCAGCAGCTTAGAGGGACTAGCGGGGAGGATACGCGAGCAGTTCTTC	CASSLEGLAGRIREQFF
TRBV7-2	many	.	TRBJ1-2	TGTGCCAGCAGCTTAGAAACAGGGAACTATGGCTACACCTTC	CASSLETGNYGYTF
TRBV4-1	once	.	TRBJ2-1	TGCGCCAGCAGCCAAGTTAGCGTAAGCTCCTACAATGAGCAGTTCTTC	CASSQVSVSSYNEQFF
TRBV5-1	.	TRBD1	TRBJ2-1	TGCGCCAGCAGCTCCGGACAGGGAAGCTCCTACAATGAGCAGTTCTTC	CASSSGQGSSYNEQFF
TRBV7-2	.	TRBD2	TRBJ2-5	TGTGCCAGCAGCTCCAATCCCCTAGCGGGAGTGAAAGAGACCCAGTACTTC	CASSSNPLAGVKETQYF
TRBV12-3/TRBV12-4	.	.	TRBJ1-3	TGTGCCAGCAGTCTCCTCGCCTCTGGAAACACCATATATTTT	CASSLLASGNTIYF
TRBV27	once	TRBD1	TRBJ1-6	TGTGCCAGCAGACCACTTACAGGGGGGAATAATTCACCCCTCCACTTT	CASRPLTGGNNSPLHF
TRBV21-1	.	.	TRBJ2-7	TGTGCCAGCCCCCGGGACAGTTACGAGCAGTACTTC	CASPRDSYEQYF
TRBV5-1	.	.	TRBJ2-1	TGCGCCAGCAGTTTCCGGGTGAGGGACAATGAGCAGTTCTTC	CASSFRVRDNEQFF
TRBV29-1	once	.	TRBJ2-7	TGCAGCGTTGAAGGGGACGCCCACTACGAGCAGTACTTC	CSVEGDAHYEQYF
TRBV12-3/TRBV12-4	.	TRBD1	TRBJ1-2	TGTGCCAGCAGAGGACAGGTCGCCCCCTATGGCTACACCTTC	CASRGQVAPYGYTF
TRBV5-8	.	.	TRBJ1-2	TGTGCCAGCAGCGGGTACAATCGGGTCTATGGCTACACCTTC	CASSGYNRVYGYTF
TRBV7-8	few	.	TRBJ2-1	TGTGCCAGCTGGCGCGGATGGGATGAGCAGTTCTTC	CASWRGWDEQFF
TRBV24-1	few	.	TRBJ2-1	TGTGCCACCAGGCTGGGCAATGAGCAGTTCTTC	CATRLGNEQFF
TRBV4-3	.	.	TRBJ2-7	TGCGCCAGCAGCCAAGTCAAGGCGGACTCCTACGAGCAGTACTTC	CASSQVKADSYEQYF
TRBV4-1	.	.	TRBJ2-3	TGCGCCAGCAGCCCCGTCGGCCGGCGGGCCCGCACAGATACGCAGTATTTT	CASSPVGRRARTDTQYF
TRBV3-1	.	TRBD2	TRBJ2-7	TGTGCCAGCAGCCAATTTCTAGCGGGAGAATACGAGCAGTACTTC	CASSQFLAGEYEQYF
TRBV7-2	few	TRBD2	TRBJ2-5	TGTGCCAGCAGCTTAGGACTAGCGGGGGGCCGGACGAAGACCCAGTACTTC	CASSLGLAGGRTKTQYF
TRBV27	.	TRBD1	TRBJ2-7	TGTGCCAGCACCCTCGCGAGGGGGCTAGGCGAGCAGTACTTC	CASTLARGLGEQYF
TRBV4-3	.	TRBD1	TRBJ1-2	TGCGCCAGCAGCTATGGGACAGGGCTGGCTACTAACTATGGCTACACCTTC	CASSYGTGLATNYGYTF